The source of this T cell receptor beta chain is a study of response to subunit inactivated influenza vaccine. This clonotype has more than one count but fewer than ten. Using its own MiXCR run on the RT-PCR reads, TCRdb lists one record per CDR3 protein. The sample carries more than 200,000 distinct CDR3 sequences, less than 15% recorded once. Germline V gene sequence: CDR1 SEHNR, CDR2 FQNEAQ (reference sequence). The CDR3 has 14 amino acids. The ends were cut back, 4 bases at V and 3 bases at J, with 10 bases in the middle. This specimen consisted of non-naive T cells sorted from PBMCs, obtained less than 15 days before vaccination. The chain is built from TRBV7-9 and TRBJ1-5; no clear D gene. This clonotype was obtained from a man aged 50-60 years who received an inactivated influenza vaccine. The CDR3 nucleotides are TGTGCCAGCAGCTCCGAGAGAAACAATCAGCCCCAGCATTTT. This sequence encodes CASSSERNNQPQHF. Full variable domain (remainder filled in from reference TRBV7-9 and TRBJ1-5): DTGVSQNPRHKITKRGQNVTFRCDPISEHNRLYWYRQTLGQGPEFLTYFQNEAQLEKSRLLSDRFSAERPKGSFSTLEIQRTEQGDSAMYLCASSSERNNQPQHFGDGTRLSIL.